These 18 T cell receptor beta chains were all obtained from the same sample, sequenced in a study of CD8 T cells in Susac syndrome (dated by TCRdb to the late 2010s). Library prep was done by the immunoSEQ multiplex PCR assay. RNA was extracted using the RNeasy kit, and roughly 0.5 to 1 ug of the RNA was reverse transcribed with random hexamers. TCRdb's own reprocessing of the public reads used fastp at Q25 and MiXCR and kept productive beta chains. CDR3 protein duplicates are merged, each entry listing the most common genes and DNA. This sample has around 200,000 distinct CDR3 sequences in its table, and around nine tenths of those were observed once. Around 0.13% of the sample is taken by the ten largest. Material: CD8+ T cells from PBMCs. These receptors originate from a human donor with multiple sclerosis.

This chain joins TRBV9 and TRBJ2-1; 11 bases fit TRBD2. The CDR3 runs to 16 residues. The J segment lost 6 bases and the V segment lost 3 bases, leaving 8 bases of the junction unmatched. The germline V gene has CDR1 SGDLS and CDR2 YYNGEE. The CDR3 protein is CASSAFSGRASNEQFF. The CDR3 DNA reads TGTGCCAGCAGCGCCTTTAGCGGGAGGGCCTCCAATGAGCAGTTCTTC.

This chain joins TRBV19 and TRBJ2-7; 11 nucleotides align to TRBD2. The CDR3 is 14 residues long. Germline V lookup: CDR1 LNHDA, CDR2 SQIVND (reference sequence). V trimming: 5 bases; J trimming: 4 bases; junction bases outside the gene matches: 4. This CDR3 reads CASSYSGRGYEQYF. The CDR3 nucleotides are TGTGCCAGTAGTTATAGCGGGAGGGGGTACGAGCAGTACTTC.

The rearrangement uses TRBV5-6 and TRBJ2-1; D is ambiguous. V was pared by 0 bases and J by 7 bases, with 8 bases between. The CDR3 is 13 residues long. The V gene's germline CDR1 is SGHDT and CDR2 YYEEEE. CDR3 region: CASSLAPTNEQFF. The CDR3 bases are TGTGCCAGCAGCTTGGCCCCAACTAATGAGCAGTTCTTC.

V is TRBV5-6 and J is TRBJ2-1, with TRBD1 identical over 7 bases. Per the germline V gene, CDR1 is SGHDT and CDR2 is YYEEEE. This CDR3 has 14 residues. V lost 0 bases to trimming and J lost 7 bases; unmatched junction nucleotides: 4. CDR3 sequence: CASSLVTGWNEQFF. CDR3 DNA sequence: TGTGCCAGCAGCTTGGTGACAGGGTGGAATGAGCAGTTCTTC.

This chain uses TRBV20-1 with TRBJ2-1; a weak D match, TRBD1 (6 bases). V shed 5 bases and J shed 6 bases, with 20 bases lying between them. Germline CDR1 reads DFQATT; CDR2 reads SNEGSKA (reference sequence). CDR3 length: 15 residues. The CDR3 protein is CSAYSSATDSNEQFF. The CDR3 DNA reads TGCAGTGCTTACTCATCCGCCACGGACAGCAATGAGCAGTTCTTC.

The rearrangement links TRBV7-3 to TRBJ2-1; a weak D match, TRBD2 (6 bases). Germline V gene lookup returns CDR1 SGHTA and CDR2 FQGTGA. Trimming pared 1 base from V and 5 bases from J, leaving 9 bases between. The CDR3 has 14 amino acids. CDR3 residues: CASSLNGGNNEQFF. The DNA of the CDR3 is TGTGCCAGCAGCTTAAACGGAGGGAACAATGAGCAGTTCTTC.

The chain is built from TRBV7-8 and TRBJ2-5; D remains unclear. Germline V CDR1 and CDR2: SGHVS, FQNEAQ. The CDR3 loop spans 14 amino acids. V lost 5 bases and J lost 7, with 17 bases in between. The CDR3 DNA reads TGTGCCAGCAGCCCCCCCGTAGGCACCCGGACCCAGTACTTC. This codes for CASSPPVGTRTQYF.

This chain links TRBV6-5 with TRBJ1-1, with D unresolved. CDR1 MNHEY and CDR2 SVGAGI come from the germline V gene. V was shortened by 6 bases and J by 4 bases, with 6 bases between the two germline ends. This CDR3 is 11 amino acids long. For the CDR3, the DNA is TGTGCCAGCAGAACCCCCACTGAAGCTTTCTTT. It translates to CASRTPTEAFF.

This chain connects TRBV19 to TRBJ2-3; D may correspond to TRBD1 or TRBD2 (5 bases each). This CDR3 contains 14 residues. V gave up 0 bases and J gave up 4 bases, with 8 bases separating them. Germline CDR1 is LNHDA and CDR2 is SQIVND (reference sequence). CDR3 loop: CASSIERGADTQYF. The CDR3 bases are TGTGCCAGTAGTATAGAACGGGGCGCAGATACGCAGTATTTT. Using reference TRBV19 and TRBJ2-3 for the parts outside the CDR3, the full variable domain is DGGITQSPKYLFRKEGQNVTLSCEQNLNHDAMYWYRQDPGQGLRLIYYSQIVNDFQKGDIAEGYSVSREKKESFPLTVTSAQKNPTAFYLCASSIERGADTQYFGPGTRLTVL.

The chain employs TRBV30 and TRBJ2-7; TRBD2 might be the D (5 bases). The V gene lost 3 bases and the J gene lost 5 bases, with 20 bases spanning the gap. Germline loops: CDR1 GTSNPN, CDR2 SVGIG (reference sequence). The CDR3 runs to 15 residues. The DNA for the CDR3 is TGTGCCTGGAGCTACGGCTCGGTTGTCGGGGACGAGCAGTACTTC. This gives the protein CAWSYGSVVGDEQYF.

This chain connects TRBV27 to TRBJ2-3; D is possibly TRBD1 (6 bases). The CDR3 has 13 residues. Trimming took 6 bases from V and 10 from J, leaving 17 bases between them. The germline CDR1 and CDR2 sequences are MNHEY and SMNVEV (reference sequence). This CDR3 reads CASSWDTVNPQYF. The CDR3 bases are TGTGCCAGCAGCTGGGACACCGTTAATCCGCAGTATTTT.

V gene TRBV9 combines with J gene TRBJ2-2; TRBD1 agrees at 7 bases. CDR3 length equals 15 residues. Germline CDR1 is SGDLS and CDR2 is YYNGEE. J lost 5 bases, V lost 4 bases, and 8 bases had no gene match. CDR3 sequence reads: CASSPQTGVTGELFF. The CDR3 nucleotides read TGTGCCAGCAGCCCCCAAACAGGGGTTACCGGGGAGCTGTTTTTT.

The DNA for the CDR3 is TGTGCCAGCAGCTCATCAGGTTCCGAGCAGTACTTC. It translates to CASSSSGSEQYF. The chain is built from TRBV7-9 and TRBJ2-7; D uncertain. Germline values: CDR1 SEHNR, CDR2 FQNEAQ (reference sequence). Deletions cut 4 bases from V and 6 bases from J, with 10 bases between. CDR3 length equals 12 residues.

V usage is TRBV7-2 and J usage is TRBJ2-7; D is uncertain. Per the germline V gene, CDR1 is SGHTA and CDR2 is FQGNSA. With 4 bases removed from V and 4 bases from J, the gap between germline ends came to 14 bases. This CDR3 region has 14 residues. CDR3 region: CASSSQTSRYEQYF. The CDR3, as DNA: TGTGCCAGCAGCTCACAGACAAGTCGGTACGAGCAGTACTTC.

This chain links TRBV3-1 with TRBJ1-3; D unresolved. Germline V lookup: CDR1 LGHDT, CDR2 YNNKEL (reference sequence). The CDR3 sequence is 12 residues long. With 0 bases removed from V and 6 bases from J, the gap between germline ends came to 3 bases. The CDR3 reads CASSQDSNTIYF. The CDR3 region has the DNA TGTGCCAGCAGCCAAGATTCAAACACCATATATTTT.

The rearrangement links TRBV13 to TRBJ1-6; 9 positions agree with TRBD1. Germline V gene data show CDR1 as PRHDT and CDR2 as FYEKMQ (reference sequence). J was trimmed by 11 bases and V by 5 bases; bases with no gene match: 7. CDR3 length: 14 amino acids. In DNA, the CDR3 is TGTGCCAGCAGCGCCGGGACAGGGTATCCACCCCTCCACTTT. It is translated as CASSAGTGYPPLHF.

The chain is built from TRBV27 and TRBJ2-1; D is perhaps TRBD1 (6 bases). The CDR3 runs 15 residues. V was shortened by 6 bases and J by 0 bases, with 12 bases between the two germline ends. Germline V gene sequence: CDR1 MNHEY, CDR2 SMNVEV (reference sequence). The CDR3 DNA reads TGTGCCAGCAGAGAGGGACATTCCTCCTACAATGAGCAGTTCTTC. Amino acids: CASREGHSSYNEQFF.

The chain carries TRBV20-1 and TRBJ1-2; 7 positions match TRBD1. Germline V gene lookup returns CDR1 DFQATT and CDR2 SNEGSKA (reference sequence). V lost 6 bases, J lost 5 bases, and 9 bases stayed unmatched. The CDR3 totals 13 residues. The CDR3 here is CSAIQTGTYGYTF. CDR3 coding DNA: TGCAGTGCCATTCAGACAGGGACGTATGGCTACACCTTC.